This T cell receptor beta chain was found in a study of cytomegalovirus exposure and HLA in healthy donors. Whole-study context: Of the donors genotyped, 300 to 500 in all, less than 90% fell in the Caucasian-associated ancestry cluster.

The study ran its PCR with 60 Vbeta and 13 Jbeta primers. Produced via immunoSEQ multiplex PCR; TCRdb's table is partial and in-frame only. The table lists 120,000 to 150,000 clones, roughly 10% of them singletons. Germline V gene data show CDR1 as MGHDK and CDR2 as SYGVNS. The CDR3 totals 14 residues. The V gene lost 2 bases and the J gene lost 9 bases, with 14 bases spanning the gap. The sample holds a few counts of this clone. Its antigen is currently unknown. Findings and limits, study-wide: In a later analysis, TCR beta V- and J-gene trimming was associated with a missense DCLRE1C variant.

This sequence originates from a male donor in good health and CMV-seronegative. Sequencing was carried out using PBMCs. The rearrangement joins TRBV25-1 to TRBJ1-5, with no clear D. The CDR3 here is CASSEVRDEAPQHF. The CDR3 nucleotides read TGTGCCAGCAGTGAAGTACGGGATGAGGCGCCCCAGCATTTT.